A selection of T cell receptor beta chains follows, all from one sample in a study of blood T cell repertoires in COVID-19. Profiled with immunoSEQ multiplex PCR; TCRdb holds only in-frame clones, not every one. This repertoire shows fewer than 250,000 clones, 70% to 90% found once; its top ten account for 10% to 14%. The sample consisted of PBMCs or T cells enriched from blood (not recorded which). The receptors were gathered from a man aged 25-45 years who had recovered from COVID-19. Each CDR3 is given with its conserved first and last residue. The D gene is left open where the match is weak. Where a row states a size, it is once, few, many or the class of an expanded clone; other rows omit it.

clone_size j_call d_call v_call cdr3_nt cdr3_aa
- TRBJ2-6 - TRBV6-5 TGTGCCAGCGACAGCTCTGGGGCCAACGTCCTGACTTTC CASDSSGANVLTF
- TRBJ1-2 - TRBV6-5 TGTGCCAGCAGTTTCGGGAGGGCTAACTATGGCTACACCTTC CASSFGRANYGYTF
- TRBJ2-1 - TRBV9 TGTGCCAGCAGCGTAGAAGGCTACAGGACCAATGAGCAGTTCTTC CASSVEGYRTNEQFF
- TRBJ2-2 TRBD2 TRBV28 TGTGCCAGCAGTTTGAGACTAGCGGGAACCGGGGAGCTGTTTTTT CASSLRLAGTGELFF
- TRBJ1-1 - TRBV30 TGTGCCTGGAGTGTAATCCCGGAAAGCGGCACTGAAGCTTTCTTT CAWSVIPESGTEAFF
- TRBJ2-3 TRBD2 TRBV13 TGTGCCAGCTTAAGAAGGGGACTAGGCACAGATACGCAGTATTTT CASLRRGLGTDTQYF
- TRBJ1-2 - TRBV11-2 TGTGCCAGCAGCTTATCAGGTCTGGCTAACACCTTC CASSLSGLANTF
- TRBJ2-2 TRBD1 TRBV19 TGTGCCAGCGACAGGGGGCAGTACACCGGGGAGCTGTTTTTT CASDRGQYTGELFF
once TRBJ2-5 - TRBV5-1 TGCGCCAGCAGCAGCGGTCTAGTTTTGAGGGGGGAGACCCAGTACTTC CASSSGLVLRGETQYF
- TRBJ2-7 TRBD2 TRBV10-3 TGTGCCATCAAGGGGACTAGCGGGGCTTACGAGCAGTACTTC CAIKGTSGAYEQYF
- TRBJ1-1 - TRBV18 TGTGCCAGCTCACCAGAAAGGGGGGGTGGACGCACTGAAGCTTTCTTT CASSPERGGGRTEAFF
- TRBJ2-5 - TRBV7-8 TGTGCCAGCAGCCCGAAATATTGGGTAGCTGGCAAAGAGACCCAGTACTTC CASSPKYWVAGKETQYF
- TRBJ1-1 TRBD1 TRBV5-4 TGTGCCAGCAGCCCTGGGACAGGGAAAAGAGATAACACTGAAGCTTTCTTT CASSPGTGKRDNTEAFF
- TRBJ1-3 - TRBV30 TGTGCCTGGAGTCGGATGCTCGGGGACACCATATATTTT CAWSRMLGDTIYF
- TRBJ1-5 TRBD1 TRBV28 TGTGCCAGCAGTTTGGTACAGGGGGCGAGGGGCAATCAGCCCCAGCATTTT CASSLVQGARGNQPQHF
few TRBJ1-2 - TRBV7-2 TGTGCCAGCAGCTTGGTAGCTGGAGGGAACTATGGCTACACCTTC CASSLVAGGNYGYTF
- TRBJ2-1 - TRBV2 TGTGCCAGCAGTTTAGAGGGAAATAGCTACAATGAGCAGTTCTTC CASSLEGNSYNEQFF
- TRBJ1-5 TRBD1 TRBV6-2/TRBV6-3 TGTGCCAGCAGTTACCTCCAGGGGGCGAAGAGCCTGGGTGGTCAGCCCCAGCATTTT CASSYLQGAKSLGGQPQHF
- TRBJ2-7 - TRBV6-5 TGTGCCACAAAATCCTACGAGCAGTACTTC CATKSYEQYF
- TRBJ2-6 - TRBV5-4 TGTGCCAGCAGCTATCCAGGATCTGGGGCCAACGTCCTGACTTTC CASSYPGSGANVLTF
- TRBJ2-1 - TRBV7-2 TGTGCCAGCAGCTTAGTTTGGGACTCGAGCAATGAGCAGTTCTTC CASSLVWDSSNEQFF
once TRBJ2-1 - TRBV4-1 TGCGCCAGCAGCCGAGGAGGTCCACTTAACAATGAGCAGTTCTTC CASSRGGPLNNEQFF
- TRBJ2-7 - TRBV7-7 TGTGCTAGCAGCTTAGCTCAGTCGGGCTACGAGCAGTACTTC CASSLAQSGYEQYF
- TRBJ1-5 - TRBV21-1 TGTGCCAGCAGTCACCGGGGCGGGGATCAGCCCCAGCATTTT CASSHRGGDQPQHF
- TRBJ1-2 - TRBV29-1 TGCAGCGCTGAGGACAGCTATGGCTACACCTTC CSAEDSYGYTF
- TRBJ2-7 TRBD2 TRBV4-1 TGCGCCAGCAGCCAAGATGGCGTGGGGAGGGAGAGCTCCTACGAGCAGTACTTC CASSQDGVGRESSYEQYF
- TRBJ2-6 - TRBV6-4 TGTGCCAGCAGTGACGCGGACAGTATCTTCGGTGGGGCCAACGTCCTGACTTTC CASSDADSIFGGANVLTF
- TRBJ1-1 TRBD1 TRBV27 TGTGCCAGCAGTCTAGGAGGACAGGGGGCTGCTGAAGCTTTCTTT CASSLGGQGAAEAFF
- TRBJ2-7 - TRBV14 TGTGCCAGCAGCCAGTTTACAACCGAGCAGTACTTC CASSQFTTEQYF
- TRBJ1-2 - TRBV3-1/TRBV3-2 TGTGCCAGCAGCCAACTTTCGAGCTATGGCTACACCTTC CASSQLSSYGYTF
- TRBJ2-5 - TRBV7-2 TGTGCCAGCAGCTTCCCAGGCACGAACAGGGCCCAAGAGACCCAGTACTTC CASSFPGTNRAQETQYF
- TRBJ1-2 TRBD1 TRBV2 TGTGCCAGCAGTGAAATGACAGGGCGAAGTTATGGCTACACCTTC CASSEMTGRSYGYTF
few TRBJ1-2 TRBD1 TRBV28 TGTGCCAGCAGTACCGCCGGGACAGGGGGTCTATCTGCCTATGGCTACACCTTC CASSTAGTGGLSAYGYTF
- TRBJ2-5 - TRBV3-1/TRBV3-2 TGTGCCAGCAGCCAGTACGGTGAGACCCAGTACTTC CASSQYGETQYF
- TRBJ2-7 - TRBV2 TGTGCCAGCAGGGACCGCCGGACACGACCCTACGAGCAGTACTTC CASRDRRTRPYEQYF
- TRBJ2-5 TRBD1 TRBV6-6 TGTGCCAGCAGCCAAGACAGGGTTCTCCAAGAGACCCAGTACTTC CASSQDRVLQETQYF
- TRBJ1-5 - TRBV6-5 TGTGCCAGCAGTAATGGACAGCGCGTTCAGCCCCAGCATTTT CASSNGQRVQPQHF
- TRBJ2-6 - TRBV3-1/TRBV3-2 TGTGCCAGCAGCCAAGACAGGCCCAGGGTGAGCACTGGGGCCAACGTCCTGACTTTC CASSQDRPRVSTGANVLTF
- TRBJ2-7 - TRBV3-1/TRBV3-2 TGTGCCAGCAGCCAGGGGGGTGTTAACTCTTACGAGCAGTACTTC CASSQGGVNSYEQYF
- TRBJ1-6 - TRBV9 TGTGCCAGCAGCGTAGGCTATCGGGATTCACCCCTCCACTTT CASSVGYRDSPLHF